These 10 T cell receptor beta chains share one sample of origin, sequenced in a study of T cell responses to AZD1222 COVID-19 vaccine. This table comes from immunoSEQ multiplex PCR, and its TCRdb copy is limited to in-frame clones, with some not included. The table has roughly 180,000 clones, 80% to 90% seen once. The material sequenced was peripheral blood, taken on day 0 of AZD1222 vaccination. These receptors all come from an adult in good health.

V gene TRBV6-5 combines with J gene TRBJ2-2, with 7 bases lining up with TRBD1. The CDR3 contains 13 residues. CDR1 and CDR2 (germline): MNHEY, SVGAGI. The trim removed 9 bases at V and 7 bases at J, leaving 8 bases unmatched. CDR3 DNA: TGTGCCAGTAGGGACAGATATAACGGGGAGCTGTTTTTT. Translated: CASRDRYNGELFF.

The chain is built from TRBV12-3 or TRBV12-4 and TRBJ2-3; no clear D gene. Trimming shortened V by 4 bases and J by 3 bases, and 5 bases separated the two germline ends. CDR3 length: 12 residues. The CDR3 sequence: CASSSTTDTQYF. CDR3 DNA sequence: TGTGCCAGCAGTTCTACTACAGATACGCAGTATTTT.

The rearrangement uses TRBV28 and TRBJ1-1; a possible D gene is TRBD1 (5 bases). The germline V gene has CDR1 MDHEN and CDR2 SYDVKM. Trimming removed 3 bases at V and 9 bases at J, with 11 bases between. The CDR3 has 12 amino acids. In nucleotides, the CDR3 is TGTGCCAGCAGTTTCTTTGGGGGAAAAGCTTTCTTT. As protein: CASSFFGGKAFF.

The rearrangement joins TRBV30 to TRBJ1-2; 9 bases align to TRBD1. The V gene's germline CDR1 is GTSNPN and CDR2 SVGIG (reference sequence). V lost 8 bases and J lost 1; bases outside the gene matches: 8. The CDR3 contains 14 residues. In nucleotides, the CDR3 is TGTGCCGGCATAGACAGGGGGTATAACTATGGCTACACCTTC. This codes for CAGIDRGYNYGYTF.

The chain carries TRBV10-3 and TRBJ1-1, with D maybe TRBD1 (5 bases). Germline-derived CDR1 and CDR2 are ENHRY and SYGVKD. The CDR3 has 15 amino acids. V shed 3 bases and J shed 6 bases, with 17 bases lying between them. CDR3 protein: CAISDVGRVGSEAFF. The CDR3 DNA sequence: TGTGCCATCAGTGATGTTGGCAGGGTGGGATCTGAAGCTTTCTTT.

This chain's CDR3 is CAISEPGTQSYEQYF. CDR3 nucleotide sequence: TGTGCCATCAGTGAGCCCGGGACACAATCCTACGAGCAGTACTTC. This sequence joins TRBV10-3 and TRBJ2-7; TRBD1 is a possible D gene (6 bases). The CDR3 extends over 15 amino acids. Trimming removed 2 bases at V and 1 base at J, with 12 bases between. Germline CDR1 reads ENHRY; CDR2 reads SYGVKD.

For the CDR3, the DNA is TGCGCCAGCAGCCAGTCAGGTGAGGCGGGACAGGGACGGGAAGCTTTCTTT. Its translation is CASSQSGEAGQGREAFF. The V and J genes are TRBV5-1 and TRBJ1-1, with 9 bases aligning to TRBD1. The junction had 18 bases not matched to a gene; V was cut back by 4 bases and J by 8 bases. The germline V gene encodes CDR1 SGHRS and CDR2 YFSETQ. This CDR3 contains 17 residues.

This chain uses TRBV14 with TRBJ1-1; no firm D call. This CDR3 comprises 15 residues. V lost 1 base and J 7 bases, leaving 16 bases between the germline ends. The germline V gene encodes CDR1 SGHDN and CDR2 FVKESK. For the CDR3, the DNA is TGTGCCAGCAGCCAAGCGTCACACAGCAGTCTTGAAGCTTTCTTT. Protein: CASSQASHSSLEAFF.

The CDR3 nucleotides are TGTGCCAGCAGCTTGACAGGGGTTAGGGAAAAACTGTTTTTT. Translating it yields CASSLTGVREKLFF. The chain joins TRBV5-6 to TRBJ1-4, with 7 bases aligning to TRBD1. The CDR3 length is 14 residues. J was trimmed by 8 bases and V by 1 base; bases with no gene match: 5. Germline CDR1 and CDR2: SGHDT and YYEEEE.

The chain employs TRBV5-6 and TRBJ2-7; 8 bases map to TRBD1. The germline V gene encodes CDR1 SGHDT and CDR2 YYEEEE. The CDR3 runs 14 residues. V gave up 4 bases and J gave up 5 bases; unmatched junction bases: 8. The CDR3 protein is CASSAQGAQNEQYF. The CDR3 DNA reads TGTGCCAGCAGCGCCCAGGGGGCGCAAAACGAGCAGTACTTC.